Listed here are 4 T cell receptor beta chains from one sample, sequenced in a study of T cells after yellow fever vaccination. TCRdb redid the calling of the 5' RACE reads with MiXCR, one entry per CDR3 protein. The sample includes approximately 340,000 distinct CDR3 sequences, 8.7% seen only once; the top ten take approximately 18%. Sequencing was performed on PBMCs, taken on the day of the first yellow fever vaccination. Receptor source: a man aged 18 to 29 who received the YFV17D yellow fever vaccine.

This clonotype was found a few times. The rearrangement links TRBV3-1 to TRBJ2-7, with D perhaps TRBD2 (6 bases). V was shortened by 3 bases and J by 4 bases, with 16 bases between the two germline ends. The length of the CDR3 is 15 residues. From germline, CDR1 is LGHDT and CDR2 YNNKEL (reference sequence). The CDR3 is CASSQRRGAPYEQYV. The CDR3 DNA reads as TGTGCCAGCAGCCAGAGGCGGGGAGCTCCTTACGAGCAGTACGTC.

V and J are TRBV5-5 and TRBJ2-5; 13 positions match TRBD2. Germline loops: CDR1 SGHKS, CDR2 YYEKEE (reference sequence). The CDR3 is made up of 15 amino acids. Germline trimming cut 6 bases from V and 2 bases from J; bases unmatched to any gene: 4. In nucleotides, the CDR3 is TGTGCCAGCATCCCGGGACTAGCGGGGCAAGAGACCCAGTACTTC. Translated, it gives CASIPGLAGQETQYF.

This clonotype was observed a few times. This chain's CDR3 is CASSRLLGDRTYEQYF. The CDR3 region has the DNA TGTGCCAGCAGCCGCCTGTTAGGGGACAGGACCTACGAGCAGTACTTC. The rearrangement uses TRBV7-2 and TRBJ2-7, with 8 bases lining up with TRBD1. Germline CDR1 SGHTA, CDR2 FQGNSA. The trim removed 5 bases at V and 2 bases at J, leaving 11 bases unmatched. This CDR3 region has 16 residues.

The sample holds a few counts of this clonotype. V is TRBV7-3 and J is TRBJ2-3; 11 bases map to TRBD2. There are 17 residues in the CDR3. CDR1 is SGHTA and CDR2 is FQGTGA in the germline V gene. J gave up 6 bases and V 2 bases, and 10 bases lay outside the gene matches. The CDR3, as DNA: TGTGCCAGCAGCTTATACGCTAGCGGGGGGCCTGGGGATACGCAGTATTTT. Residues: CASSLYASGGPGDTQYF.